This T cell receptor beta chain was captured in a study of cytomegalovirus exposure and HLA in healthy donors. Study-wide points: Earlier results showed most TCR beta V segments being productive about 87% or about 30% of the time.

V lost 2 bases, J lost 4 bases, and 9 bases lay in between. The CDR3 is made up of 15 amino acids. Germline V gene sequence: CDR1 MNHEY, CDR2 SVGAGI. The PCR ran on 60 Vbeta and 13 Jbeta primers. Data came from immunoSEQ multiplex PCR; TCRdb stores just in-frame clones and leaves some out. The sample comprises about 160,000 clones, approximately 72% of which are singletons, and less than 8.5% rests with the top ten. Details on this clone: Its antigen remains unknown.

The sequenced sample was PBMCs. This rearrangement joins TRBV6-5 to TRBJ1-6; D is possibly TRBD1 (5 bases). This receptor was obtained from a man between 40 and 49 years old in good health and CMV-seropositive. The CDR3 sequence: CASSYGGSYNSPLHF. The CDR3 coding sequence is TGTGCCAGCAGTTACGGGGGGTCGTATAATTCACCCCTCCACTTT.